This T cell receptor (beta chain) comes out of a study of monozygotic twins with inflammatory bowel disease. Study-wide results and limits: Among IBD patients, TCRbeta diversity (inverse Simpson) was lower than in healthy co-twins.

The CDR3 is 16 residues long. CDR1 is SGHRS, CDR2 YFSETQ, per germline. In the case of this clonotype: Antigen specificity is unknown.

In preparing each TCR library, roughly 4,000 ng of total RNA was used. UMIs incorporating a 6-nucleotide sample barcode were appended by means of template switching. From its re-call of the 5' RACE reads, TCRdb lists each CDR3 protein once, without DNA. The sample yields 300,000 to 400,000 distinct CDR3 sequences, of which the top ten take up over 2%. The chain combines TRBV5-1 with TRBJ2-7; the D call from TCRdb, TRBD1, cannot be confirmed without DNA. Sequencing used blood. The TCR comes from a human donor with ulcerative colitis or Crohn's disease, or a healthy co-twin of an affected twin (not recorded which). The CDR3: CASGPDPTGLSYEQYF.